The 22 T cell receptor beta chains below come from one sample, sequenced in a study of T-cell memory formation after mild COVID-19. MiXCR was run by TCRdb on the 5' RACE reads, yielding one entry per CDR3 protein. Among around 200,000 distinct CDR3 sequences listed, approximately 17% were seen once. The specimen was PBMCs or a T cell subset sorted from them (not recorded which). These receptors were collected from a man between 18 and 35 years old who had mild COVID-19 (a few samples of this study predate the infection). Cell type and time point are not known.

This clonotype was counted a few times. This sequence joins TRBV4-1 and TRBJ2-4; D unresolved. Germline CDR1 MGHRA, CDR2 YSYEKL. V was trimmed by 3 bases and J by 0 bases, leaving 9 bases between them. CDR3 size: 15 residues. In DNA, the CDR3 is TGCGCCAGCAGCCAGCTACAGCTAGCCAAAAACATTCAGTACTTC. Its translation: CASSQLQLAKNIQYF.

The chain combines TRBV20-1 with TRBJ2-2; no firm D call. V was cut by 2 bases and J by 3 bases, with 7 bases left in between. The CDR3 loop spans 13 amino acids. Germline values: CDR1 DFQATT, CDR2 SNEGSKA (reference sequence). The CDR3, as DNA: TGCAGTGCTAGAAGCTGGGACACCGGGGAGCTGTTTTTT. Its protein product is CSARSWDTGELFF.

The table lists this clonotype with a few counts. The V and J genes are TRBV4-3 and TRBJ1-2; D is unclear. Germline-derived CDR1 and CDR2 are LGHNA and YSLEER. CDR3 length: 14 amino acids. Trimming removed 4 bases at V and 1 base at J, with 10 bases between. CDR3 region: CASSRQAFNYGYTF. CDR3 DNA sequence: TGCGCCAGCAGCCGCCAGGCGTTTAACTATGGCTACACCTTC.

V usage is TRBV29-1 and J usage is TRBJ2-1; D may correspond to TRBD1 or TRBD2 (5 bases each). The germline gives CDR1 SQVTM, CDR2 ANQGSEA. V was trimmed by 6 bases and J by 0 bases, leaving 12 bases between them. The CDR3 runs 14 residues. Here the CDR3 reads CSVGRVSSYNEQFF. The CDR3, as DNA: TGCAGCGTGGGGCGGGTTAGCTCCTACAATGAGCAGTTCTTC.

The sample holds a few counts of this clonotype. The V call is TRBV11-2, the J call TRBJ1-1; D uncertain. V lost 5 bases, J lost 0 bases, and 16 bases lay in between. This CDR3 is built from 16 residues. Germline-derived CDR1 and CDR2 are SGHAT and FQNNGV. The CDR3, as DNA: TGTGCCAGCAGCCCCCCGGGAGTGCCTGTGAACACTGAAGCTTTCTTT. This gives the protein CASSPPGVPVNTEAFF. The variable domain in full, with the rest retrieved from reference TRBV11-2 and TRBJ1-1, is EAGVAQSPRYKIIEKRQSVAFWCNPISGHATLYWYQQILGQGPKLLIQFQNNGVVDDSQLPKDRFSAERLKGVDSTLKIQPAKLEDSAVYLCASSPPGVPVNTEAFFGQGTRLTVV.

V and J are TRBV4-3 and TRBJ2-5; D is undetermined. The CDR3 covers 13 residues. Germline V lookup: CDR1 LGHNA, CDR2 YSLEER. Trimming removed 1 base from V and 3 bases from J, with 6 bases in between. The CDR3 DNA reads as TGCGCCAGCAGCCAAGGGGCGAAAGAGACCCAGTACTTC. Amino acid sequence: CASSQGAKETQYF.

This clonotype was counted at least ten times. The CDR3 loop reads CASSQEEGNTIYF. CDR3 bases: TGCGCCAGCAGCCAAGAAGAAGGAAACACCATATATTTT. The chain couples TRBV4-1 to TRBJ1-3; the D is unclear. Germline V gene lookup returns CDR1 MGHRA and CDR2 YSYEKL. V lost 0 bases, J lost 4 bases, and 4 bases lay in between. The CDR3 runs 13 residues.

As to this clonotype: A read error is possible here, since a much larger clone lies one base away. The V and J genes are TRBV4-2 and TRBJ2-5, with 7 bases fitting TRBD2. CDR1 and CDR2 (germline): LGHNA, YNFKEQ. The CDR3 totals 13 residues. Germline trimming cut 4 bases from V and 2 bases from J; bases unmatched to any gene: 1. The CDR3 DNA is TGTGCCAGCAGCCGGGAGGGGCAAGAGACCCAGTACTTC. This translates into CASSREGQETQYF.

This clonotype has only a few counts. The chain carries TRBV6-2 or TRBV6-3 and TRBJ1-3; 8 bases are a match to TRBD1. Germline V lookup: CDR1 MNHEY, CDR2 SVGEGT. The CDR3 has 14 amino acids. V trimming: 10 bases; J trimming: 6 bases; junction bases outside the gene matches: 11. For the CDR3, the DNA is TGTGCCACTCGATCCGGGACAGGTGAAAACACCATATATTTT. This gives the protein CATRSGTGENTIYF.

The chain uses TRBV28 and TRBJ2-7; D may be TRBD2 (5 bases). This CDR3 contains 13 residues. V lost 4 bases and J lost 2, with 9 bases in between. CDR1 MDHEN and CDR2 SYDVKM come from the germline V gene. The CDR3 coding sequence is TGTGCCAGCAGTTCAGGAGGAACCTACGAGCAGTACGTC. It is translated as CASSSGGTYEQYV.

CDR3 region: CASSPDSGEQFF. The DNA for the CDR3 is TGCGCCAGCAGCCCGGATAGCGGAGAGCAGTTCTTC. J is TRBJ2-1 and V is TRBV5-1, with D perhaps TRBD2 (6 bases). Deletions cut 4 bases from V and 10 bases from J, with 12 bases between. This CDR3 has 12 amino acids. Germline CDR1 SGHRS, CDR2 YFSETQ.

The V call is TRBV24-1, the J call TRBJ1-2; D is undetermined. The ends were cut back, 2 bases at V and 2 bases at J, with 11 bases in the middle. Germline V gene data show CDR1 as KGHDR and CDR2 as SFDVKD. This CDR3 spans 15 amino acids. CDR3 DNA: TGTGCCACCAGTGATTACCCGACGGGAAACTATGGCTACACCTTC. Its protein product is CATSDYPTGNYGYTF.

The CDR3 DNA follows: TGTGCCATCTCTAGACAGGGGTGGACCGGGGAGCTGTTTTTT. Residues: CAISRQGWTGELFF. The V call is TRBV10-3, the J call TRBJ2-2, with 8 bases fitting TRBD1. The CDR3 loop spans 14 amino acids. The V gene end was trimmed by 8 bases and the J gene end by 5 bases; junction bases not matched to a gene: 7. Germline V gene sequence: CDR1 ENHRY, CDR2 SYGVKD.

The V and J genes are TRBV20-1 and TRBJ2-3; D is unclear. Trimming shortened V by 3 bases and J by 0 bases, and 13 bases separated the two germline ends. The CDR3 covers 15 residues. Germline loops: CDR1 DFQATT, CDR2 SNEGSKA (reference sequence). The CDR3 DNA reads as TGCAGTGCTAGTGTCGGGCTCCGTAGCACAGATACGCAGTATTTT. Its translation is CSASVGLRSTDTQYF.

The chain has TRBV19 and TRBJ2-5; 7 bases are shared with TRBD1. Looked up from germline, CDR1 is LNHDA and CDR2 is SQIVND (reference sequence). The CDR3 runs 15 residues. V lost 5 bases to trimming and J lost 0 bases; unmatched junction nucleotides: 6. The CDR3 loop is CASSRLDRYQETQYF. For the CDR3, the DNA is TGTGCCAGTAGTCGGTTGGACAGGTACCAAGAGACCCAGTACTTC. The full variable domain, its missing parts supplied by reference TRBV19 and TRBJ2-5, is DGGITQSPKYLFRKEGQNVTLSCEQNLNHDAMYWYRQDPGQGLRLIYYSQIVNDFQKGDIAEGYSVSREKKESFPLTVTSAQKNPTAFYLCASSRLDRYQETQYFGPGTRLLVL.

V is TRBV7-2 and J is TRBJ1-6; the match to TRBD1 covers 9 bases. There are 14 residues in the CDR3. The V gene end was trimmed by 3 bases and the J gene end by 7 bases; junction bases not matched to a gene: 1. Germline lookup yields CDR1 SGHTA and CDR2 FQGNSA. CDR3 nucleotide sequence: TGTGCCAGCAGCTTCGACAGGGGGAATTCACCCCTCCACTTT. Amino acids: CASSFDRGNSPLHF.

This clonotype has only a few counts. The chain uses TRBV12-3 or TRBV12-4 and TRBJ2-5, with 10 bases fitting TRBD2. There are 14 residues in the CDR3. V shed 6 bases, J shed 7 bases, and the junction held 8 bases outside the gene matches. The CDR3 DNA is TGTGCCAGCAGGAAAGCGGGGGGGTCAGGGACCCAGTACTTC. This translates into CASRKAGGSGTQYF.

The sample holds many counts of this clonotype. The chain couples TRBV12-3 or TRBV12-4 to TRBJ2-5; D perhaps matches TRBD2 (5 bases). V was clipped by 1 base and J by 5 bases, with 8 bases between them. This CDR3 is built from 13 residues. The CDR3 DNA is TGTGCCAGCAGTTTAGGAGGGCCCGAGACCCAGTACTTC. This codes for CASSLGGPETQYF.

This clonotype has only a few counts. The chain has TRBV20-1 and TRBJ2-1; no clear D gene. Germline CDR1 and CDR2: DFQATT and SNEGSKA (reference sequence). The CDR3 runs 12 residues. The V gene lost 6 bases and the J gene lost 8 bases, with 14 bases spanning the gap. This CDR3 reads CSASETHDEQFF. CDR3 coding DNA: TGCAGTGCCTCGGAAACGCACGATGAGCAGTTCTTC.

CDR3 bases: TGTGCCACCAGCAGAGATTCCGGGGGCTACACCTTC. It specifies CATSRDSGGYTF. This rearrangement joins TRBV15 to TRBJ1-2; the D is unclear. The V gene lost 0 bases and the J gene lost 8 bases, with 7 bases spanning the gap. The CDR3 is made up of 12 amino acids. The germline V gene has CDR1 LNHNV and CDR2 YYDKDF (reference sequence).

This chain uses TRBV2 with TRBJ1-5; D gene unclear. The CDR3 covers 17 residues. The V gene's germline CDR1 is SNHLY and CDR2 FYNNEI. The V end was cut by 3 bases, the J end by 0 bases, with 15 bases between. The CDR3 sequence: CASSERGLTLSNQPQHF. CDR3 coding DNA: TGTGCCAGCAGTGAGCGAGGGCTGACCCTTAGCAATCAGCCCCAGCATTTT.

This clonotype was seen more than once but under ten times. J is TRBJ1-5 and V is TRBV5-1; D not certain. V lost 1 base and J lost 5, with 13 bases in between. This CDR3 has 15 residues. Germline values: CDR1 SGHRS, CDR2 YFSETQ. The CDR3 sequence: CASSLPRPVDQPQHF. The CDR3 region has the DNA TGCGCCAGCAGCTTGCCAAGACCGGTCGATCAGCCCCAGCATTTT.